This T cell receptor beta chain was captured by sequencing in a study of T cell responses to AZD1222 COVID-19 vaccine. Comment on this clone: The antigen remains undetermined.

Using immunoSEQ multiplex PCR, the repertoire was profiled, and TCRdb retains in-frame clones only, with some absent. The sample contains over 150,000 clones, approximately 93% of which appear only once. Whole-study results and caveats: The study sampled repertoires only after the peak T cell response. Spike-specific TCR breadth and depth both grew after two AZD1222 doses.

This CDR3 spans 13 amino acids. The germline V gene encodes CDR1 MNHEY and CDR2 SVGAGI. Trimming took 3 bases from V and 3 from J, leaving 8 bases between them. The genes are TRBV6-5 and TRBJ1-1; no definite D call. The sequence derives from an adult who received the AZD1222 COVID-19 vaccine. This specimen consisted of peripheral blood, obtained 28 days after the second AZD1222 dose. This CDR3 reads CASSYSGYTEAFF. As DNA, the CDR3 is TGTGCCAGCAGTTATTCAGGTTACACTGAAGCTTTCTTT.